Each of the 25 T cell receptor beta chains below was sequenced from the same sample in a study of long-term antiretroviral therapy in people with HIV. Version v3.0 of the immunoSEQ assay was performed at survey level. Produced via immunoSEQ multiplex PCR; TCRdb's table is partial and in-frame only. This table has 40,000 to 50,000 clones, approximately 94% appearing once. The source material was unsorted PBMCs, sampled about 9.1 years after starting antiretroviral therapy. The receptors originated from a man aged 30 to 39 with HIV.

This chain connects TRBV11-2 to TRBJ2-3; 12 positions match TRBD2. This CDR3 is 16 amino acids long. Germline V gives CDR1 SGHAT, CDR2 FQNNGV. V lost 3 bases and J lost 2; bases outside the gene matches: 3. CDR3 nucleotides: TGTGCCAGCAGCTTCACTAGCGGGGGGTCCACAGATACGCAGTATTTT. As protein: CASSFTSGGSTDTQYF.

This clone was detected once. This chain connects TRBV5-1 to TRBJ2-3, with 9 bases matching TRBD1. The CDR3 consists of 21 residues. The trim removed 4 bases at V and 0 bases at J, leaving 21 bases unmatched. Germline V CDR1 and CDR2: SGHRS, YFSETQ. The CDR3 DNA sequence: TGCGCCAGCAGCCGCCCCAGACCGACAGGGGGGAACCAATTTAGCACAGATACGCAGTATTTT. Protein sequence: CASSRPRPTGGNQFSTDTQYF.

This chain links TRBV19 with TRBJ1-5; 7 bases are a match to TRBD1. Germline CDR1 reads LNHDA; CDR2 reads SQIVND (reference sequence). This CDR3 spans 15 amino acids. J gave up 4 bases and V 10 bases, and 13 bases lay outside the gene matches. The CDR3 region is CATSDRRGPNQPQHF. The DNA of the CDR3 is TGTGCCACCTCTGACAGGAGGGGGCCGAATCAGCCCCAGCATTTT.

The chain joins TRBV18 to TRBJ1-1; 7 bases align to TRBD1. This CDR3 is 17 amino acids long. The J segment lost 1 base and the V segment lost 2 bases, leaving 10 bases of the junction unmatched. In germline, CDR1 is KGHSH, CDR2 LQKENI. The CDR3 DNA reads TGTGCCAGCTCACCAATGGAAGGGGGCCGCGCGAACACTGAAGCTTTCTTT. This codes for CASSPMEGGRANTEAFF.

The chain links TRBV2 to TRBJ1-5, with 10 bases matching TRBD1. There are 16 residues in the CDR3. The V gene's germline CDR1 is SNHLY and CDR2 FYNNEI. V shed 3 bases, J shed 9 bases, and the junction held 11 bases outside the gene matches. The CDR3 nucleotides read TGTGCCAGCAGTGAGGGGATCCGACAGGGGGCAATGCCCCAGCATTTT. Its protein is CASSEGIRQGAMPQHF.

This chain connects TRBV4-1 to TRBJ2-2; 9 bases map to TRBD1. The CDR3 sequence is 16 residues long. The germline gives CDR1 MGHRA, CDR2 YSYEKL. The V segment lost 3 bases and the J segment 1 base; nucleotides outside the gene matches: 3. The CDR3 sequence is CASSHVDRGNTGELFF. CDR3 nucleotide sequence: TGCGCCAGCAGCCACGTGGACAGGGGGAACACCGGGGAGCTGTTTTTT.

In this sample, this clone turned up once. This chain uses TRBV11-2 with TRBJ1-2; 9 positions agree with TRBD1. CDR1 is SGHAT, CDR2 FQNNGV, per germline. V dropped 2 bases and J dropped 3; count of bases not matched to a gene: 4. There are 15 residues in the CDR3. Here the CDR3 reads CASSLNRGLDYGYTF. The CDR3 DNA is TGTGCCAGCAGCTTAAACAGGGGGCTGGACTATGGCTACACCTTC.

The chain has TRBV10-1 and TRBJ2-5; 9 bases agree with TRBD1. The CDR3 contains 16 residues. V shed 5 bases, J shed 5 bases, and the junction held 12 bases outside the gene matches. The germline V gene has CDR1 WNHNN and CDR2 SYGVQD (reference sequence). The CDR3 sequence: CASSSNRDRDGETQYF. The CDR3 nucleotides are TGCGCCAGCAGTTCAAACCGGGACAGGGATGGGGAGACCCAGTACTTC.

The rearrangement joins TRBV5-4 to TRBJ1-2; 8 nucleotides line up with TRBD1. The trim removed 4 bases at V and 3 bases at J, leaving 8 bases unmatched. Per germline, CDR1 SGHNT and CDR2 YYREEE (reference sequence). The CDR3 loop spans 15 amino acids. CDR3 nucleotide sequence: TGTGCCAGCAGCCTCCGCTCAGGGGGCTACTATGGCTACACCTTC. This codes for CASSLRSGGYYGYTF.

The chain is built from TRBV9 and TRBJ1-2; maybe TRBD1 (5 bases). Looked up from germline, CDR1 is SGDLS and CDR2 is YYNGEE. This CDR3 is built from 14 residues. Deletions cut 0 bases from V and 6 bases from J, with 12 bases between. The CDR3 protein is CASSVVGGMNGYTF. CDR3 coding DNA: TGTGCCAGCAGCGTAGTGGGGGGGATGAATGGCTACACCTTC.

This chain links TRBV5-1 with TRBJ1-6; D perhaps matches TRBD1 (6 bases). CDR1 and CDR2 (germline): SGHRS, YFSETQ. The length of the CDR3 is 18 residues. Trimming stripped 0 bases from V and 4 bases from J, with 17 bases between. CDR3 region: CASSLGTPAGDYNSPLHF. CDR3 coding DNA: TGCGCCAGCAGCTTGGGTACCCCTGCAGGGGATTATAATTCACCCCTCCACTTT.

The genes are TRBV5-6 and TRBJ1-3; D gene unclear. The CDR3 covers 15 residues. V dropped 1 base and J dropped 3 bases, with 11 bases sitting between them. Germline V lookup: CDR1 SGHDT, CDR2 YYEEEE. The CDR3 loop is CASSLTLSLGNTIYF. As DNA, the CDR3 is TGTGCCAGCAGCTTGACTCTCTCGCTTGGAAACACCATATATTTT.

Comment on this clone: The sample contains more than one DNA sequence encoding this CDR3. The V gene is TRBV30, the J gene TRBJ2-7; D possibly corresponds to TRBD1 (6 bases). Germline V gene sequence: CDR1 GTSNPN, CDR2 SVGIG (reference sequence). The ends were cut back, 2 bases at V and 3 bases at J, with 8 bases in the middle. The CDR3 runs 12 residues. CDR3 DNA: TGTGCCTGGAGTTTCAGGGGCTACGAGCAGTACTTC. Protein product: CAWSFRGYEQYF.

This clone was observed once. This chain joins TRBV19 and TRBJ2-1, with 12 bases fitting TRBD2. Germline lookup yields CDR1 LNHDA and CDR2 SQIVND (reference sequence). This CDR3 contains 16 residues. With 2 bases clipped from V and 10 bases from J, the junction kept 9 bases outside the gene matches. The CDR3 nucleotides are TGTGCCAGTAGTATACCCCTAGCGGGGGGGTTGGTGGAGCAGTTCTTC. It yields the protein CASSIPLAGGLVEQFF. The complete variable domain, with remaining parts taken from reference TRBV19 and TRBJ2-1, reads DGGITQSPKYLFRKEGQNVTLSCEQNLNHDAMYWYRQDPGQGLRLIYYSQIVNDFQKGDIAEGYSVSREKKESFPLTVTSAQKNPTAFYLCASSIPLAGGLVEQFFGPGTRLTVL.

This clone was seen once. The gene calls are TRBV19 and TRBJ1-2, with a tentative D call TRBD1 (5 bases). The V gene lost 3 bases and the J gene lost 4 bases, with 9 bases spanning the gap. In germline, CDR1 is LNHDA, CDR2 SQIVND (reference sequence). The CDR3 totals 13 residues. The CDR3 is CASSIDRSYGYTF. CDR3 nucleotides: TGTGCCAGTAGTATCGACAGATCCTATGGCTACACCTTC.

This chain links TRBV9 with TRBJ2-7; 14 bases are a match to TRBD2. This CDR3 comprises 18 residues. In germline, CDR1 is SGDLS, CDR2 YYNGEE. The V segment lost 2 bases and the J segment 0 bases; nucleotides outside the gene matches: 7. The CDR3 DNA is TGTGCCAGCAGCGTGGGGACTAGCGGGGGCCCAAGCTCCTACGAGCAGTACTTC. Residues: CASSVGTSGGPSSYEQYF.

The chain employs TRBV11-2 and TRBJ1-2; TRBD1 matches 7 bases. The junction had 2 bases not matched to a gene; V was cut back by 5 bases and J by 2 bases. Germline V lookup: CDR1 SGHAT, CDR2 FQNNGV. The CDR3 totals 13 residues. The CDR3 reads CASSVQGNYGYTF. CDR3 bases: TGTGCCAGCAGCGTACAGGGGAACTATGGCTACACCTTC.

This chain uses TRBV2 with TRBJ1-3, with a tentative D call TRBD1 (5 bases). CDR1 is SNHLY and CDR2 is FYNNEI in the germline V gene. CDR3 length: 17 amino acids. V lost 2 bases to trimming and J lost 2 bases, with 16 bases between them. The CDR3 is CASSESRARITGNTIYF. CDR3 coding DNA: TGTGCCAGCAGTGAAAGCAGGGCACGGATAACTGGAAACACCATATATTTT.

The chain links TRBV9 to TRBJ2-2, with TRBD2 matching 8 bases. CDR3 length: 15 residues. Germline CDR1 and CDR2: SGDLS and YYNGEE. V trimming: 5 bases; J trimming: 0 bases; junction bases outside the gene matches: 3. CDR3: CASRLGGANTGELFF. CDR3 bases: TGTGCCAGCAGACTCGGGGGGGCGAACACCGGGGAGCTGTTTTTT.

The rearrangement joins TRBV10-3 to TRBJ1-3; D is unclear. The V gene lost 8 bases and the J gene lost 0 bases, with 11 bases spanning the gap. CDR3 length: 14 amino acids. Germline CDR1 reads ENHRY; CDR2 reads SYGVKD. CDR3 loop: CAIGEGLSGNTIYF. CDR3 sequence (DNA): TGTGCCATCGGGGAGGGTCTCTCTGGAAACACCATATATTTT.

The chain couples TRBV28 to TRBJ1-1; no clear D. The CDR3 has 12 residues. Germline V gene data show CDR1 as MDHEN and CDR2 as SYDVKM. Trimming took off 5 bases at V and 5 bases at J, with 9 bases between the two ends. The CDR3 region is CASSDAATEAFF. For the CDR3, the DNA is TGTGCCAGCAGTGACGCGGCAACTGAAGCTTTCTTT. Together with reference TRBV28 and TRBJ1-1, the CDR3 gives the full variable domain: DVKVTQSSRYLVKRTGEKVFLECVQDMDHENMFWYRQDPGLGLRLIYFSYDVKMKEKGDIPEGYSVSREKKERFSLILESASTNQTSMYLCASSDAATEAFFGQGTRLTVV.

V gene TRBV28 combines with J gene TRBJ2-7, with TRBD2 matching 7 bases. Germline assignment: CDR1 MDHEN and CDR2 SYDVKM. V was clipped by 3 bases and J by 1 base; unmatched bases: 3. CDR3 length: 14 amino acids. The CDR3 spells CASSFMGGSYEQYV. The CDR3 DNA sequence: TGTGCCAGCAGTTTTATGGGGGGGTCCTACGAGCAGTACGTC.

The chain uses TRBV27 and TRBJ1-5, with 9 positions matching TRBD1. The germline gives CDR1 MNHEY, CDR2 SMNVEV (reference sequence). With 6 bases clipped from V and 7 bases from J, the junction kept 13 bases outside the gene matches. The CDR3 covers 16 residues. The chain's CDR3 is CASRSYGTGLGQPQHF. CDR3 sequence (DNA): TGTGCCAGCAGATCCTACGGGACAGGGTTAGGCCAGCCCCAGCATTTT.

The V call is TRBV28, the J call TRBJ2-2; 9 nucleotides agree with TRBD1. Germline CDR1 and CDR2: MDHEN and SYDVKM. Trimming cost V 10 bases and J 6 bases; bases outside gene matches: 6. This CDR3 spans 13 amino acids. The CDR3 DNA follows: TGTGCCACCAGGACAGGGGAAGCCGGGGAGCTGTTTTTT. It codes for CATRTGEAGELFF.

CDR3 loop: CASSVASGYTDTQYF. CDR3 sequence (DNA): TGTGCCAGCAGTGTGGCTAGCGGATACACAGATACGCAGTATTTT. The chain uses TRBV2 and TRBJ2-3; 7 positions match TRBD2. Germline-derived CDR1 and CDR2 are SNHLY and FYNNEI. Unmatched junction bases numbered 6, after V lost 4 bases and J lost 2 bases. The CDR3 is 15 residues long.